This T cell receptor (beta chain) was obtained from a study of blood T cell repertoires in COVID-19. The protocol was immunoSEQ multiplex PCR, while the TCRdb copy is restricted to in-frame clones and leaves out a portion. This sample has about 200,000 clones; under 90% occur once, and the top ten carry 3.5% to 4%. This clonotype originated in a woman in her twenties or thirties with acute COVID-19. Sample: PBMCs or T cells enriched from blood (not recorded which).

CDR3 sequence (DNA): TGTGCCAGCAGCCAGGGACAGGTGAACACTGAAGCTTTCTTT. It specifies CASSQGQVNTEAFF. This rearrangement joins TRBV9 to TRBJ1-1, with TRBD1 matching over 8 bases. Germline V CDR1 and CDR2: SGDLS, YYNGEE. The V gene end was trimmed by 4 bases and the J gene end by 0 bases; junction bases not matched to a gene: 2. CDR3 length equals 14 residues.